This is a list of T cell receptor beta chains from one sample in a study of blood T cell repertoires in COVID-19. Here immunoSEQ multiplex PCR was the method, and the copy in TCRdb shows in-frame clones only, minus some. The profile covers roughly 64,000 clones, with 65% to 85% appearing a single time and approximately 50% taken by the ten largest. Sequencing was carried out using PBMCs or T cells enriched from blood (not recorded which). All receptors come from a woman aged 55 to 70 who had been exposed to COVID-19. CDR3s include the opening cysteine and the closing phenylalanine or tryptophan. Where a row states a size, it is once, few, many or the class of an expanded clone; other rows omit it.

J gene | V gene | clone size | CDR3 protein
TRBJ1-1 | TRBV11-2 | NA | CASSLMSGIPEAFF
TRBJ1-3 | TRBV27 | many | CASSLSEGSAIYF
TRBJ2-7 | TRBV21-1 | NA | CASSKDLARPEQYF
TRBJ2-1 | TRBV5-1 | once | CASSLRVAGGNEQFF
TRBJ2-7 | TRBV4-2 | NA | CASSRVGDQTYEQYF
TRBJ2-1 | TRBV5-4 | NA | CASSSRQGIYNEQFF
TRBJ2-1 | TRBV7-2 | NA | CASSLAGQGTYNEQFF
TRBJ1-6 | TRBV29-1 | few | CSVSGQGNSPLHF
TRBJ1-2 | TRBV7-2 | NA | CASSLAGTGGGYTF
TRBJ1-1 | TRBV7-8 | few | CASSYAGGNTEAFF
TRBJ2-3 | TRBV2 | once | CASSDGASSTDTQYF